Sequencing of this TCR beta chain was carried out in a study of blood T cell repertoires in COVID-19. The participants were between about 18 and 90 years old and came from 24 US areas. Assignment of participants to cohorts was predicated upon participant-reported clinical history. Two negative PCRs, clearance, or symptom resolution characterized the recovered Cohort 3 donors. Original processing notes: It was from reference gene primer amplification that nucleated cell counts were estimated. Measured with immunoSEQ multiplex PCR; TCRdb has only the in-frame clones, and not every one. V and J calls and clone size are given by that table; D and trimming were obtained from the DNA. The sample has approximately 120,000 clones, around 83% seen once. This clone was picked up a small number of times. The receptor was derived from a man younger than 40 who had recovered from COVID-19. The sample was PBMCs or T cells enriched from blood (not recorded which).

CDR3 sequence reads: CASSPRDRRGAFF. The CDR3 DNA follows: TGTGCCAGCAGTCCCCGGGACCGTCGGGGGGCTTTCTTT. The genes are TRBV27 and TRBJ1-1, with D maybe TRBD1 (5 bases). The germline V gene encodes CDR1 MNHEY and CDR2 SMNVEV (reference sequence). This CDR3 region has 13 residues. Trimming removed 5 bases at V and 11 bases at J, with 18 bases between.